Described below is a single TCR beta chain sequence and its context. As yet, its antigen is unknown. This sample is drawn from a study of CD8 T cells in Susac syndrome. Study summary: Susac syndrome patients were untreated, on corticosteroids with some adding intravenous immunoglobulin, or on intravenous immunoglobulin only. The study's findings and limits: The CD4+ T cell repertoires of Susac syndrome were found to show no clonal expansion.

Sequencing targeted TCR beta in T cells from blood (CD8+ and CD4+). V was trimmed by 6 bases and J by 2 bases, leaving 16 bases between them. Germline V gene data show CDR1 as SGHNT and CDR2 as YYREEE (reference sequence). The CDR3 has 15 amino acids. The authors reverse transcribed 0.5 to 1 ug RNA with random hexamers. The immunoSEQ assay covered 54 Vbeta and 13 Jbeta segments for CDR3. TCRdb fed the immunoSEQ multiplex PCR reads into MiXCR, producing one record per CDR3 protein. The sample carries around 140,000 distinct CDR3 sequences, roughly 94% recorded once. The chain employs TRBV5-4 and TRBJ2-3; D is tentatively TRBD1 or TRBD2 (5 bases each). The sequence derives from a human donor with Susac syndrome. The sequencing input was CD4+ T cells from PBMCs. The CDR3, as DNA: TGTGCCAGCACCTATTCCGGGACCCTCACAGATACGCAGTATTTT. Encoded protein: CASTYSGTLTDTQYF.